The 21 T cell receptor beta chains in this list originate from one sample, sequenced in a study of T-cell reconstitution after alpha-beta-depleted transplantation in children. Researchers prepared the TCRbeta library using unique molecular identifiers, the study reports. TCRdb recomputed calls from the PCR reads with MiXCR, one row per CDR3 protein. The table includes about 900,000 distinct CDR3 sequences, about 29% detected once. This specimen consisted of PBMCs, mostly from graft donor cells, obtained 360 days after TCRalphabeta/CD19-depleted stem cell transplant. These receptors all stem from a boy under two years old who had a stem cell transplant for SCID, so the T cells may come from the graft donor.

CDR3 coding DNA: TGTGCCAGCAGTTCCCGACTAGCGGGGAAGAGGACAGATACGCAGTATTTT. Translated, it gives CASSSRLAGKRTDTQYF. The rearrangement uses TRBV6-2 or TRBV6-3 and TRBJ2-3, with 11 positions matching TRBD2. CDR3 length equals 17 residues. The V gene end was trimmed by 4 bases and the J gene end by 3 bases; junction bases not matched to a gene: 9. Germline assignment: CDR1 MNHEY and CDR2 SVGEGT.

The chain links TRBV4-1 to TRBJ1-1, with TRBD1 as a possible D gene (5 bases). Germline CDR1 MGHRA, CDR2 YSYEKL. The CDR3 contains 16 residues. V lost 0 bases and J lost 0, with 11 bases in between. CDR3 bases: TGCGCCAGCAGCCAAGATCAGGGAGCCCTGAACACTGAAGCTTTCTTT. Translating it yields CASSQDQGALNTEAFF.

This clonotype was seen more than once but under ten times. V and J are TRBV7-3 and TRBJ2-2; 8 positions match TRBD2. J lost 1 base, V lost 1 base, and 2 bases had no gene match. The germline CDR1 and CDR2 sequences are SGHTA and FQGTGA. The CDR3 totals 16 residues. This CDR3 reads CASSLRSGGNTGELFF. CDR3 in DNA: TGTGCCAGCAGCTTAAGGAGCGGGGGGAACACCGGGGAGCTGTTTTTT.

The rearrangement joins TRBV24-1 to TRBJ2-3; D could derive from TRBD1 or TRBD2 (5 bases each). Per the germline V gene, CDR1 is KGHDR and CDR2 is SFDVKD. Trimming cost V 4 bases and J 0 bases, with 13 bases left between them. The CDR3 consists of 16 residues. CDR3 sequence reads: CATSDRGRISTDTQYF. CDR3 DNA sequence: TGTGCCACCAGTGACCGGGGACGGATAAGCACAGATACGCAGTATTTT.

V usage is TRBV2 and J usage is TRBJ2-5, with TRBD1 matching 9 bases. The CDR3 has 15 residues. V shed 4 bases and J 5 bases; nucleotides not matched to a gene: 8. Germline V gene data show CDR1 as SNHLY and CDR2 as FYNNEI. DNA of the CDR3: TGTGCCAGCAGTGCACAGGGGGCGATGGTTGAGACCCAGTACTTC. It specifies CASSAQGAMVETQYF.

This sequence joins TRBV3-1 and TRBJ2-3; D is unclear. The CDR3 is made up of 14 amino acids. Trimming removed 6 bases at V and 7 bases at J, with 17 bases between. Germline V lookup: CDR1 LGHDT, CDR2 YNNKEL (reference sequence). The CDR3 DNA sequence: TGTGCCAGCAGGCCTAGACTGGGATCATATACGCAGTATTTT. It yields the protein CASRPRLGSYTQYF.

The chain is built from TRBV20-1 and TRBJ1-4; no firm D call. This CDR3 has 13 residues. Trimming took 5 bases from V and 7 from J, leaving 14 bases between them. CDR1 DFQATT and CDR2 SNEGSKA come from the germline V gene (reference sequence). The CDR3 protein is CSAEMLGSEKLFF. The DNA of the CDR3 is TGCAGTGCTGAAATGCTAGGGAGTGAAAAACTGTTTTTT.

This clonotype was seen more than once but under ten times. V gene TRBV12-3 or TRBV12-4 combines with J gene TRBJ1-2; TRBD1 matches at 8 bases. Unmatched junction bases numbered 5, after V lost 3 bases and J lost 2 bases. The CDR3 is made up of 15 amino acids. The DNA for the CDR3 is TGTGCCAGCAGTTTTCCAGGGGGCGGAAACTATGGCTACACCTTC. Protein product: CASSFPGGGNYGYTF.

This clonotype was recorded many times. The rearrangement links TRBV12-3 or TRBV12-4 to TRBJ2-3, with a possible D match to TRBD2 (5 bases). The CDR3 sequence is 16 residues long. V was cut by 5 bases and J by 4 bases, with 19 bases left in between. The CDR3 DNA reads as TGTGCCAGCAGTCCCTACCTAGCAGTGAGCTCAGATACGCAGTATTTT. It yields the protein CASSPYLAVSSDTQYF.

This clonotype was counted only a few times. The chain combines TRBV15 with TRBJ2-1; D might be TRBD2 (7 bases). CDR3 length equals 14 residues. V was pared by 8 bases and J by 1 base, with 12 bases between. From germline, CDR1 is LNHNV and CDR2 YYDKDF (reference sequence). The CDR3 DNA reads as TGTGCCACCGGCCGGGGGGCATCCTACAATGAGCAGTTCTTC. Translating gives CATGRGASYNEQFF.

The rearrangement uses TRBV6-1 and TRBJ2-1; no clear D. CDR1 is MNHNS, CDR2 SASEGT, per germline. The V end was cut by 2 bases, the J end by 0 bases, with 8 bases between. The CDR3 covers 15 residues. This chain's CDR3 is CASSEIDTSYNEQFF. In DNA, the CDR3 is TGTGCCAGCAGTGAAATAGACACCTCCTACAATGAGCAGTTCTTC.

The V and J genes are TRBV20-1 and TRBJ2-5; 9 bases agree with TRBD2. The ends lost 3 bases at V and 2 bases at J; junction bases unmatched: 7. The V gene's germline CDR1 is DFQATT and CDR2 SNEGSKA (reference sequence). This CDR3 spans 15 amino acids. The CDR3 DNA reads TGCAGTGCTAGGATCGGGCTAGCGGGACAAGAGACCCAGTACTTC. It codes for CSARIGLAGQETQYF.

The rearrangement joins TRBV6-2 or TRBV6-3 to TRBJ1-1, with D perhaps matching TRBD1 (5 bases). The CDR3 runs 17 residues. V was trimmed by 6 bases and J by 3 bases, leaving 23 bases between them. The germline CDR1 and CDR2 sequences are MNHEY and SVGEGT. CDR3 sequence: CASSYRAQEGGDTEAFF. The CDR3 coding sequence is TGTGCCAGCAGCTATAGAGCACAGGAGGGCGGAGACACTGAAGCTTTCTTT.

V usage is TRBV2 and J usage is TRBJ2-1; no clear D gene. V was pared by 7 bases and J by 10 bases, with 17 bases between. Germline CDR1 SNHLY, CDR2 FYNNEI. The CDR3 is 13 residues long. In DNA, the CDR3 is TGTGCCAGCAACGCCTTACCGGCTTCGGAGCAGTTCTTC. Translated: CASNALPASEQFF.

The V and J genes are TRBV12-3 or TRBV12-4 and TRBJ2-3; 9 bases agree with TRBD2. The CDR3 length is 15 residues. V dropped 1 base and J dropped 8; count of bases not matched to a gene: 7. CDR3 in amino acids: CASSLGGSGGGTQYF. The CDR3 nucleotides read TGTGCCAGCAGTTTAGGGGGTAGCGGGGGTGGTACGCAGTATTTT.

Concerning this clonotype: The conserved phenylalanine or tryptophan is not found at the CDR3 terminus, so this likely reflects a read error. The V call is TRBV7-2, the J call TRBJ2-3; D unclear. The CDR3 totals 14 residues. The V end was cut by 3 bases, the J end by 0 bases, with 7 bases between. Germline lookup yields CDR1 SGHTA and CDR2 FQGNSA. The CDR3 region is CASSLLGSTDTQYC. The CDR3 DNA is TGTGCCAGCAGCTTGCTCGGGAGCACAGATACGCAGTATTGT.

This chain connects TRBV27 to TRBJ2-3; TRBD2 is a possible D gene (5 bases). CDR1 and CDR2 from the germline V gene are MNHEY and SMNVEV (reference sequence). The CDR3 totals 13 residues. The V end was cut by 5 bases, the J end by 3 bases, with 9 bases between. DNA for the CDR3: TGTGCCAGCAGTATACTAGGTACAGATACGCAGTATTTT. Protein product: CASSILGTDTQYF.

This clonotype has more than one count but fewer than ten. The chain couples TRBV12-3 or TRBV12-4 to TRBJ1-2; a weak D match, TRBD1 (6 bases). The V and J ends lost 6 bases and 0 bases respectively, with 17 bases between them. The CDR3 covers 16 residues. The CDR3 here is CASSPSRGFANYGYTF. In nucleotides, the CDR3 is TGTGCCAGCAGCCCGTCTAGGGGGTTCGCTAACTATGGCTACACCTTC.

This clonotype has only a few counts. Here the CDR3 reads CASSHTGYTEAFF. The CDR3 bases are TGTGCCAGCAGCCACACAGGTTACACTGAAGCTTTCTTT. The J gene is TRBJ1-1, the V gene TRBV6-2 or TRBV6-3; D may be TRBD1 (5 bases). CDR1 MNHEY and CDR2 SVGEGT come from the germline V gene. The ends were cut back, 6 bases at V and 3 bases at J, with 11 bases in the middle. This CDR3 has 13 amino acids.

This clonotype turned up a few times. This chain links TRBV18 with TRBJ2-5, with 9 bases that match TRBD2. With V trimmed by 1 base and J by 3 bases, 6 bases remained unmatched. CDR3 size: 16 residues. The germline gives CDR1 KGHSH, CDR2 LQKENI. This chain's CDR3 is CASSPRLAGAEETQYF. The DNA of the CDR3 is TGTGCCAGCTCACCACGTTTAGCGGGGGCCGAAGAGACCCAGTACTTC.

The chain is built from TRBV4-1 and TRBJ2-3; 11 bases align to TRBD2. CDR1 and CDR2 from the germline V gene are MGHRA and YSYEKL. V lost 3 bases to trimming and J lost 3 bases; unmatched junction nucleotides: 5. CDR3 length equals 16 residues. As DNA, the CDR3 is TGCGCCAGCAGCCACCCGGCTAGCGGGGGGACAGATACGCAGTATTTT. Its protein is CASSHPASGGTDTQYF.